This T cell receptor (beta chain) was identified in a study of shared clonotypes between healthy human individuals. Researchers ran the assay at a deep level. This table comes from immunoSEQ multiplex PCR, and its TCRdb copy is limited to in-frame clones, with some not included. The sample gives about 870,000 clones, almost 95% of which show up once; 24% is in the top ten. Terminally differentiated effector memory CD45RA+ cells were left out of the naive CD8 fraction, which was CD45RO-negative and positively selected for CCR7. CDR1 and CDR2 from the germline V gene are LGHNA and YSLEER. The CDR3 runs 16 residues. Between the trimmed V and J ends, which lost 0 bases and 7 bases, there was a span of 16 bases. A note on this clone: The target antigen is unknown.

Points from the study as a whole: Donors were few, which limited the genetic and exposure-history diversity represented. Clonotypes not shared had lower generation probabilities than those common to all four donors.

The clonotype was recovered from a man under 40 in good health. The sample taken for sequencing was naive CD8+ T cells sorted from blood. This chain joins TRBV4-3 and TRBJ2-1, with D unresolved. The CDR3 DNA reads TGCGCCAGCAGCCAAGATGTCCCGGGCCTAGGGAATGAGCAGTTCTTC. This translates into CASSQDVPGLGNEQFF.